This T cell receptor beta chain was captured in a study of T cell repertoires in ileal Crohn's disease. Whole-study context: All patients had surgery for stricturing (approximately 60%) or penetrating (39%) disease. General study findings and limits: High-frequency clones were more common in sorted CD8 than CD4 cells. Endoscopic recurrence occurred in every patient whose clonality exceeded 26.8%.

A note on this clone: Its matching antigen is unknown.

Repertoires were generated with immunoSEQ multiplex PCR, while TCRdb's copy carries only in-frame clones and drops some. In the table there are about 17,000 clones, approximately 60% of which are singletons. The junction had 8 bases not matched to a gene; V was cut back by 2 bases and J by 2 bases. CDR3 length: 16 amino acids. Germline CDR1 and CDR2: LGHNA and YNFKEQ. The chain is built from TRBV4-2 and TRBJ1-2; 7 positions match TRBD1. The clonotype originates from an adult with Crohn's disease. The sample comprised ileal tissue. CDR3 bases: TGTGCCAGCAGCCAACTGGGACAGTCGACCAACTATGGCTACACCTTC. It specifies CASSQLGQSTNYGYTF.